The rows below give T cell receptor beta chains drawn from one sample of a study of T cell repertoires in cytomegalovirus infection. MiXCR was run by TCRdb on the reads, yielding one entry per CDR3 protein. The sample has tens of thousands of distinct CDR3 sequences; around 20% are singletons. The antigens for these receptors are not known. Specimen: CD8+ T cells from cultured PBMCs, collected from culture after CMV antigen stimulation. The source is a human donor in good health (CMV status not recorded). Some clones in this sample may be carry-over from other donors' samples. Each CDR3 is given with its conserved first and last residue. Each record gives: clone size, J gene, D gene, V gene, CDR3 DNA, CDR3 protein. A D gene is named only where the DNA matches it firmly. Clone size, where shown, is once, few, many, or a class for clones that have expanded.

few,TRBJ2-7,-,TRBV7-9,TGTGCCAGCAGCCCCCCCCTAGGCGGTAGCTCCTACGAGCAGTACTTC,CASSPPLGGSSYEQYF
-,TRBJ1-1,-,TRBV25-1,TGTGCCAGCAGTGAAACTAAGCAGGGCGCTTATAACACTGAAGCTTTCTTT,CASSETKQGAYNTEAFF
-,TRBJ2-5,-,TRBV7-9,TGTGCCAGCAGCGTCGACCCCGAGGAGGAGACCCAGTACTTC,CASSVDPEEETQYF
-,TRBJ1-1,TRBD1,TRBV7-8,TGTGCCAGCAGCTGGGACAGCCTCTTGAACACTGAAGCTTTCTTT,CASSWDSLLNTEAFF
many,TRBJ2-3,TRBD2,TRBV27,TGTGCCAGCAGTCCCGCGGGACTAGCGGGAGGAGTTCCGCAGTATTTT,CASSPAGLAGGVPQYF
-,TRBJ1-2,TRBD1,TRBV2,TGTGCCAGCCCTTCCGGGACAGGGAGAAACTATGGCTACACCTTC,CASPSGTGRNYGYTF
few,TRBJ1-2,TRBD1,TRBV7-9,TGTGCCAGCAGCTCGGGACAGACAGCTAACTATGGCTACACCTTC,CASSSGQTANYGYTF
few,TRBJ1-5,TRBD1,TRBV3-1,TGTGCGAGCAGGGGGTTTAGCAATCAGCCCCAGCATTTT,CASRGFSNQPQHF
-,TRBJ2-5,-,TRBV28,TGTGCCAGCAGACAGGGCGGGCAAGAGACCCAGTACTTC,CASRQGGQETQYF
once,TRBJ2-4,-,TRBV4-1,TGCGCCAGCAGCCAGGTGGGGGTCCTAGCCAAAAACATTCAGTACTTC,CASSQVGVLAKNIQYF
-,TRBJ2-4,-,TRBV6-2/TRBV6-3,TGTGCCAGCAGTAACCTGTTTCCGACAGATCAATTAGCCAAAAACATTCAGTACTTC,CASSNLFPTDQLAKNIQYF
-,TRBJ1-5,TRBD1,TRBV5-6,TGTGCCAGCAGCTTAACAGGGGGCTGGAGCAATCAGCCCCAGCATTTT,CASSLTGGWSNQPQHF
few,TRBJ2-1,-,TRBV29-1,TGCAGCGTTGAAGATCTCCCAGGGACTTACAATGAGCAGTTCTTC,CSVEDLPGTYNEQFF
-,TRBJ2-7,-,TRBV11-1,TGTGCCAGCAGCTTAGCGTGGGGGGAAATCTACGAGCAGTACTTC,CASSLAWGEIYEQYF
-,TRBJ2-7,-,TRBV29-1,TGCAGCGTGGCGGGACAGCCCTACGAGCAGTACTTC,CSVAGQPYEQYF
few,TRBJ2-5,TRBD2,TRBV11-2,TGTGCCAGCAGCCCAAAGCGGGAGAGGGGTGGGACCCAGTACTTC,CASSPKRERGGTQYF
few,TRBJ2-1,TRBD2,TRBV7-2,TGTGCCAGCAGCCAGGAGACTAGCGGGAGAGGTTACAATGAGCAGTTCTTC,CASSQETSGRGYNEQFF
-,TRBJ2-2,-,TRBV7-3,TGTGCCAGCAGCTTAGAATCGGCGGCAGGGAGTTTAACCGGGGAGCTGTTTTTT,CASSLESAAGSLTGELFF
few,TRBJ2-5,-,TRBV28,TGTGCCAGCAGTCCTCAAGGGGGAGAGGAGACCCAGTACTTC,CASSPQGGEETQYF
few,TRBJ2-3,TRBD2,TRBV7-8,TGTGCCAGCAGCCGCCCGACTAGCGGGGGAATTATACGAGATACGCAGTATTTT,CASSRPTSGGIIRDTQYF
-,TRBJ2-7,-,TRBV2,TGTGCCAGCTCCCAGGGGAGGTTTGGAGAGCAGTACTTC,CASSQGRFGEQYF
many,TRBJ2-7,-,TRBV19,TGTGCCAGTAGCACGGGATCCGGGGCTAGTTCCTACGAGCAGTACTTC,CASSTGSGASSYEQYF
few,TRBJ1-1,-,TRBV4-1,TGCGCCAGCAGCCAATTTCGAGGGGGGAGGGAAGCTTTCTTT,CASSQFRGGREAFF
-,TRBJ1-2,-,TRBV7-6,TGTGCCAGCAGCTTAGCGCCCCACGATTCAGGGGCCTATGGCTACACCTTC,CASSLAPHDSGAYGYTF
few,TRBJ1-3,-,TRBV6-5,TGTGCCAGCAGTTACTCAAATGGAAACACCATATATTTT,CASSYSNGNTIYF
few,TRBJ1-1,TRBD1,TRBV7-9,TGTGCCAGCAGCTCCGAAACAGGGGAGAACACTGAAGCTTTCTTT,CASSSETGENTEAFF
-,TRBJ1-1,-,TRBV7-9,TGTGCCAGCAGCATGTCCGTCGCTGAAGCTTTCTTT,CASSMSVAEAFF
-,TRBJ2-7,-,TRBV28,TGTGCCAGCAGTTTACTGACTGTACCCTACGAGCAGTACTTC,CASSLLTVPYEQYF
few,TRBJ2-1,-,TRBV7-6,TGTGCCAGCAGCTTAGTAGGACTATCATTCAATGAGCAGTTCTTC,CASSLVGLSFNEQFF
many,TRBJ2-7,-,TRBV6-1,TGTGCCAGCAGTGACTACGAGCAGTACTTC,CASSDYEQYF
-,TRBJ2-7,-,TRBV6-6,TGTGCCAGCAGTACGACAAAGTCCTACGAGCAGTACTTC,CASSTTKSYEQYF
-,TRBJ2-7,TRBD2,TRBV7-2,TGTGCCAGCAGCGTGATCGGGGGGGAGTCCTACGAGCAGTACTTC,CASSVIGGESYEQYF
-,TRBJ1-4,TRBD1,TRBV9,TGTGCCAGCAGCTCCACCGGGACAGCCGGTGAAAAACTGTTTTTT,CASSSTGTAGEKLFF
-,TRBJ2-7,-,TRBV4-3,TGCGCCAGCAGCCAGGGGATCGGGTACGAGCAGTACTTC,CASSQGIGYEQYF
-,TRBJ1-1,-,TRBV4-1,TGCGCCAGCAGCCAAGGCAAGGTGAACACTGAAGCTTTCTTT,CASSQGKVNTEAFF
-,TRBJ1-5,-,TRBV20-1,TGCAGTGCTCTGGAGGGAAAATATAGCAATCAGCCCCAGCATTTT,CSALEGKYSNQPQHF
-,TRBJ2-7,-,TRBV6-2/TRBV6-3,TGTGCCACCTACAACGACGAGCAGTACTTC,CATYNDEQYF
-,TRBJ2-1,-,TRBV7-8,TGTGCCAGCAGCTTAGCGAAGGGTCTTAGGGACTACAATGAGCAGTTCTTC,CASSLAKGLRDYNEQFF
-,TRBJ1-1,-,TRBV28,TGTGCCAGCAGTTCCACCCTGGCAGAACTGAACACTGAAGCTTTCTTT,CASSSTLAELNTEAFF
-,TRBJ1-2,-,TRBV28,TGTGCCAGCAGTTTGGGGCAGGGGTATCGTGGCTACACCTTC,CASSLGQGYRGYTF
-,TRBJ2-1,-,TRBV6-5,TGTGCCAGCAGTCGCGGCCCCGAGCAGTTCTTC,CASSRGPEQFF
-,TRBJ2-1,TRBD2,TRBV6-1,TGTGCCAGCAGGGAGTCAGGACTAGCGGGGGCGGGTCGTCCCTACAATGAGCAGTTCTTC,CASRESGLAGAGRPYNEQFF
-,TRBJ2-2,-,TRBV6-2/TRBV6-3,TGTGCCAGCAGTTACTCGAGAGGGGAGCTGTTTTTT,CASSYSRGELFF
-,TRBJ2-1,-,TRBV9,TGTGCCAGCAGCGTAGAGAAAGGGTACAATGAGCAGTTCTTC,CASSVEKGYNEQFF
few,TRBJ2-7,-,TRBV4-1,TGCGCCAGCAGCCTGACCGGGACCCGGTCCAACGAGCAGTACTTC,CASSLTGTRSNEQYF
-,TRBJ2-7,-,TRBV7-2,TGTGCCAGCAGTTCATACGGCCCTGCCTACGAGCAGTACTTC,CASSSYGPAYEQYF
-,TRBJ2-1,-,TRBV10-3,TGTGCCATCAATAAACAGGGATCCTACAATGAGCAGTTCTTC,CAINKQGSYNEQFF
-,TRBJ1-1,-,TRBV4-1,TGCGCCAGCAGCCCCTTCGGCCAGGGGAAGAACACTGAAGCTTTCTTT,CASSPFGQGKNTEAFF
few,TRBJ2-1,-,TRBV7-6,TGTGCCAGCAGCAATAGGGACGAAACAGGTAGTGAGCAGTTCTTC,CASSNRDETGSEQFF
-,TRBJ2-5,-,TRBV12-3/TRBV12-4,TGTGCCAGCAGTCCGCTAACAGGGCTGGAGACCCAGTACTTC,CASSPLTGLETQYF
-,TRBJ2-1,-,TRBV11-2,TGTGCCAGCAGCCAGGCCTATGGAGCGGCAAAAGGGAATGAGCAGTTCTTC,CASSQAYGAAKGNEQFF
few,TRBJ2-7,-,TRBV7-2,TGTGCCAGCAGCTTACGGCGGGGGACAAGCTACGAGCAGTACTTC,CASSLRRGTSYEQYF
-,TRBJ2-5,-,TRBV4-1,TGCGCCAGCAGCCAAGAGCTTCCCCAAGAGACCCAGTACTTC,CASSQELPQETQYF
few,TRBJ2-1,-,TRBV2,TGTGCCAGCAGTGTAGGGGGCGCGGGGAATGAGCAGTTCTTC,CASSVGGAGNEQFF
medium-sized,TRBJ2-1,-,TRBV7-3,TGTGCCAGCAGCTTAAGACACTTCAATGAGCAGTTCTTC,CASSLRHFNEQFF
-,TRBJ2-6,-,TRBV6-5,TGTGCCAGCAGTTACTCGGGCCCCCGCTCTGGGGCCAACGTCCTGACTTTC,CASSYSGPRSGANVLTF
-,TRBJ2-7,TRBD2,TRBV9,TGTGCCAGCAGCGTACTTGCTAGCGGGGGCTATGACGAGCAGTACTTC,CASSVLASGGYDEQYF